This is a list of T cell receptor beta chains from one sample in a study of T cell responses to AZD1222 COVID-19 vaccine. Repertoires were generated with immunoSEQ multiplex PCR, while TCRdb's copy carries only in-frame clones and drops some. The sample has approximately 110,000 clones, approximately 92% seen once. This specimen consisted of peripheral blood, obtained 28 days after the second AZD1222 dose. Source of these receptors: an adult who received the AZD1222 COVID-19 vaccine. CDR3s include the opening cysteine and the closing phenylalanine or tryptophan. A D gene is named only where the DNA matches it firmly. Rows may omit the clone size; those that give it use once, few, many or a size class.

TRBJ2-7,-,TRBD1,TRBV7-2,TGTGCCAGCAGCCGGGACAGGGCTCGGAGCGAGCAGTACTTC,CASSRDRARSEQYF
TRBJ1-5,few,-,TRBV2,TGTGCCAGCAGTGAATTCGACCCTAGCAATCAGCCCCAGCATTTT,CASSEFDPSNQPQHF
TRBJ2-1,-,-,TRBV25-1,TGTGCCAGCAGAGGGGGAGTCGGCTTTACGGGTGAGAAGTTCTTC,CASRGGVGFTGEKFF
TRBJ2-7,-,-,TRBV19,TGTGCCAGTAGTAGGGAGGACTTCTCCTACGAGCAGTACTTC,CASSREDFSYEQYF
TRBJ1-2,-,-,TRBV28,TGTGCCAGCAGTTTCGAACAGAACCCATATGGCTACACCTTC,CASSFEQNPYGYTF
TRBJ1-4,-,-,TRBV5-1,TGCGCCAGCAGCTTGGCCGCGGGGGCGCTTTCTAATGAAAAACTGTTTTTT,CASSLAAGALSNEKLFF
TRBJ2-2,-,-,TRBV11-2,TGTGCCAGCAGCTTGCCCTCTTCGGGCACCGGGGAGCTGTTTTTT,CASSLPSSGTGELFF
TRBJ2-1,once,TRBD2,TRBV7-2,TGTGCCAGCAGCTTAGTAGCGGGAGGGGACAATGAGCAGTTCTTC,CASSLVAGGDNEQFF
TRBJ2-1,once,-,TRBV11-1,TGTGCCAGCAGCTTGCCAGGGGCGGTTGAGCAGTTCTTC,CASSLPGAVEQFF
TRBJ2-2,-,TRBD1,TRBV11-2,TGTGCCAGCACCCCCTTCCGGACAGGGCGTCCCGGGGAGCTGTTTTTT,CASTPFRTGRPGELFF
TRBJ1-2,-,-,TRBV7-2,TGTGCCAGCAGCTCAGGACAGCCCTTAGCTAACTATGGCTACACCTTC,CASSSGQPLANYGYTF
TRBJ1-2,once,TRBD1,TRBV6-6,TGTGCCAGCATGCCCGGACAGGCAGACTATGGCTACACCTTC,CASMPGQADYGYTF
TRBJ1-5,once,-,TRBV5-1,TGCGCCAGCAGCTTGGATGGGGGGGCCTCTCAGCCCCAGCATTTT,CASSLDGGASQPQHF
TRBJ1-5,-,-,TRBV2,TGTGCCAGCAGTCTGGAGGTCGGGGCGTCGAACGATCAGCCCCAGCATTTT,CASSLEVGASNDQPQHF
TRBJ1-6,-,TRBD1,TRBV11-2,TGTGCCAGCAGCCCAGGGGGGGGGCTATCTGGAAATTCACCCCTCCACTTT,CASSPGGGLSGNSPLHF
TRBJ1-6,-,-,TRBV28,TGTGCCAGCAGTTTCATTACGGACTCCAATTCACCCCTCCACTTT,CASSFITDSNSPLHF
TRBJ1-1,-,TRBD1,TRBV18,TGTGCCAGCTCACAGGACAGGGGGCGGCCTGAAGCTTTCTTT,CASSQDRGRPEAFF
TRBJ1-3,few,-,TRBV3-1/TRBV3-2,TGTGCCAGCACGGGGAGCTCTGGAAACACCATATATTTT,CASTGSSGNTIYF
TRBJ2-1,-,TRBD2,TRBV9,TGTGCCAGCAGCGGACCCGCGACTAGCGCTAAGGGGAGTGAGCAGTTCTTC,CASSGPATSAKGSEQFF
TRBJ1-1,-,TRBD1,TRBV5-1,TGCGCCAGCAGCTTGGGGACAGGGGGCCGGACTGAAGCTTTCTTT,CASSLGTGGRTEAFF
TRBJ1-1,-,-,TRBV29-1,TGCAGCACTTCCCTGAATTTGTACCCTGAAGCTTTCTTT,CSTSLNLYPEAFF
TRBJ2-7,-,-,TRBV27,TGTGCCAGCAGTGTGGGCCCCTATTACGAGCAGTACTTC,CASSVGPYYEQYF
TRBJ2-7,few,TRBD1,TRBV5-8,TGTGCCAGCAGGACGAACAGGGGAGCGCAGTACTTC,CASRTNRGAQYF
TRBJ1-2,-,TRBD1,TRBV28,TGTGCCAGCAGAACAACAGGGGAGGGCTACACCTTC,CASRTTGEGYTF
TRBJ2-5,-,-,TRBV5-8,TGTGCCAGCAGCTTCAGAGAGACCCAGTACTTC,CASSFRETQYF
TRBJ1-3,-,-,TRBV5-1,TGCGCCAGCAGCATGAGCCCGACAACGAGCTCTGGAAACACCATATATTTT,CASSMSPTTSSGNTIYF
TRBJ2-7,-,-,TRBV9,TGTGCCAGCAGCCTCCAGTTAGGCCCCTACGAGCAGTACTTC,CASSLQLGPYEQYF
TRBJ2-2,-,TRBD2,TRBV4-2,TGTGCCAGCAGCCCTGAGGGTCGGGGGGCGAACACCGGGGAGCTGTTTTTT,CASSPEGRGANTGELFF
TRBJ1-5,-,-,TRBV28,TGTGCCAGCAGTTTCCTGAGACAGGTCGGCAATCAGCCCCAGCATTTT,CASSFLRQVGNQPQHF
TRBJ2-7,-,-,TRBV5-6,TGTGCCAGCAGCCGTGTGGGGGCGCGTCCCTACGAGCAGTACTTC,CASSRVGARPYEQYF
TRBJ2-5,-,TRBD2,TRBV6-5,TGTGCCAGCAACCCGACTAGCGGGGGGGGAGAGACCCAGTACTTC,CASNPTSGGGETQYF
TRBJ2-7,once,-,TRBV5-1,TGCGCCAGCAGCTTGTCCACCCCCGGCTACGAGCAGTACTTC,CASSLSTPGYEQYF
TRBJ1-5,-,TRBD1,TRBV7-8,TGTGCCAGCAGCGGGACAGGGGGCACTCAGCCCCAGCATTTT,CASSGTGGTQPQHF
TRBJ2-7,-,-,TRBV21-1,TGTGCCAGCAGCAAACCAGCGGGAGGGCACTCCTACGAGCAGTACTTC,CASSKPAGGHSYEQYF
TRBJ1-1,-,-,TRBV12-3/TRBV12-4,TGTGCCAGCAGTTATGGACGGACCAAAGCTTTCTTT,CASSYGRTKAFF
TRBJ1-2,-,TRBD1,TRBV28,TGTGCCACCTTAAACAACAGGGGCGGGTATGGCTACACCTTC,CATLNNRGGYGYTF
TRBJ2-4,-,-,TRBV15,TGTGCCACCAGCAGAGATCACCCCCGGGGTGACCTCGAAAACATTCAGTACTTC,CATSRDHPRGDLENIQYF
TRBJ2-7,-,TRBD2,TRBV27,TGTGCCAGCAGTTCCTCGACTAGCGGAAACTACGAGCAGTACTTC,CASSSSTSGNYEQYF
TRBJ1-2,-,-,TRBV2,TGTGCCAGCCTTTCTGTGGGGGGTTATGGCTACACCTTC,CASLSVGGYGYTF
TRBJ2-7,-,-,TRBV7-9,TGTGCCAGCAGCCCGAGGGACCGACGTCTTGACGAGCAGTACTTC,CASSPRDRRLDEQYF
TRBJ1-1,-,-,TRBV24-1,TGTGCCACCAGTGAGACGAGGCCGCGCACTGAAGCTTTCTTT,CATSETRPRTEAFF
TRBJ2-7,once,-,TRBV15,TGTGCCACCAGCAGAGATATGAGCGGCTACGAGCAGTACTTC,CATSRDMSGYEQYF
TRBJ1-3,-,-,TRBV28,TGTGCCAGCAGTTTCATTGGGGAGGGAAACACCATATATTTT,CASSFIGEGNTIYF
TRBJ1-5,-,TRBD1,TRBV18,TGTGCCAGCTCACTTATACAGGGGGATTTGAATCAGCCCCAGCATTTT,CASSLIQGDLNQPQHF
TRBJ2-1,-,-,TRBV7-2,TGTGCCAGCAGCTTAAGTCGATTCGGGGGGCGGGAGTTCTTC,CASSLSRFGGREFF
TRBJ1-2,-,TRBD1,TRBV4-1,TGCGCCAGCAGCCAATTCAGGGGGGTTGGCTACACCTTC,CASSQFRGVGYTF
TRBJ1-2,-,-,TRBV3-1/TRBV3-2,TGTGCCAGCAGCCCCGCTGGGGGTCATGGCTACACCTTC,CASSPAGGHGYTF
TRBJ2-7,-,-,TRBV27,TGTGCCAGCAGTTTACCTGGGGTTCTCGAGGAGCAGTACTTC,CASSLPGVLEEQYF
TRBJ2-5,-,-,TRBV7-9,TGTGCCAGCAGGGACTGGGGCGGTACCCAAGAGACCCAGTACTTC,CASRDWGGTQETQYF
TRBJ2-1,-,TRBD2,TRBV7-2,TGTGCCAGCAGCTTAAAGCTAGCGGGGGGCGGTGAGCAGTTCTTC,CASSLKLAGGGEQFF
TRBJ1-1,-,-,TRBV19,TGTGCCAGTAGTGACGTACCCAGGGAAAGGGCTTTCTTT,CASSDVPRERAFF
TRBJ1-6,-,TRBD1,TRBV19,TGTGCCAGTAGTGATCGTCCGGGACAGGGTATTTTTTTAGGTTCACCCCTCCACTTT,CASSDRPGQGIFLGSPLHF
TRBJ2-5,once,TRBD1,TRBV5-8,TGTGCCAGCAGCTTGGGGGACAGGGGATCAGGAGAGACCCAGTACTTC,CASSLGDRGSGETQYF
TRBJ1-4,-,TRBD1,TRBV28,TGTGCCAGCAGTTTCCCCGGGACAGGGCGTGAAAAACTGTTTTTT,CASSFPGTGREKLFF
TRBJ2-2,-,-,TRBV24-1,TGTGCCACCAGTGATTTTGTCTCAGTATTAAGTCCGAACACCGGGGAGCTGTTTTTT,CATSDFVSVLSPNTGELFF
TRBJ1-2,-,-,TRBV29-1,TGCAGCGTTGAAGATCAAAAGTACTATGGCTACACCTTC,CSVEDQKYYGYTF
TRBJ2-1,-,TRBD1,TRBV2,TGTGCCAGCAGTCTCGGACAGGGATTATACAATGAGCAGTTCTTC,CASSLGQGLYNEQFF
TRBJ2-7,-,TRBD1,TRBV6-5,TGTGCCAGCGGGCTAGGGACAGGGGGCTACGAGCAGTACTTC,CASGLGTGGYEQYF
TRBJ2-5,-,-,TRBV11-3,TGTGCCAGCAGCTTAACACTGTGCCAGGGCTGCGAGACCCAGTACTTC,CASSLTLCQGCETQYF